This T cell receptor (beta chain) was profiled in a study of cytomegalovirus exposure and HLA in healthy donors. The junction had 6 bases not matched to a gene; V was cut back by 4 bases and J by 4 bases. The CDR3 consists of 14 residues. Per germline, CDR1 SGDLS and CDR2 YYNGEE. Regarding the study as a whole: Investigators reported approximately 150 TCR beta chains as tied to cytomegalovirus. Per a prior analysis, the majority of TCR beta V segments were productive roughly 90% or roughly 30% of the time.

A multiplex PCR was run with 60 Vbeta primers and 13 Jbeta primers. Original processing methods: The authors later counted roughly 79 million unique TCR beta chains, some 11 million of them shared. Profiled with immunoSEQ multiplex PCR; TCRdb holds only in-frame clones, not every one. That table is the source of V, J and clone size, and D and trimming were worked out from the DNA. Of roughly 200,000 clones listed, about an eighth were seen once; the top ten hold more than 7%. A word on this clone: Antigen specificity is unknown.

The sequence came from a man aged 50 to 60 in good health and CMV-seropositive. The sequenced material came from PBMCs. The chain joins TRBV9 to TRBJ1-2; 8 bases are a match to TRBD1. CDR3 protein: CASSPGQGTYGYTF. The CDR3 nucleotides read TGTGCCAGCAGCCCCGGACAGGGAACCTATGGCTACACCTTC.